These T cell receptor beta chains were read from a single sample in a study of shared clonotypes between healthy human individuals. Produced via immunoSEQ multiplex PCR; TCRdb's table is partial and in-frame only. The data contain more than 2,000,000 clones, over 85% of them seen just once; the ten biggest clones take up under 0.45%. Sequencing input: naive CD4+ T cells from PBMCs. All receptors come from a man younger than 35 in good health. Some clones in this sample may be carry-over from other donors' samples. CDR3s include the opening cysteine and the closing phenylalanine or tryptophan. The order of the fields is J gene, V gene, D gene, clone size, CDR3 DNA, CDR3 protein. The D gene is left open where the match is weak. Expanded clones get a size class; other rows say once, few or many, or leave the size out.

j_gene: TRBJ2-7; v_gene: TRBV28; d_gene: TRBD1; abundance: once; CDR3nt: TGTGCCAGCAGTACCTACCAGGGGGCGTACGAGCAGTACTTC; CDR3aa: CASSTYQGAYEQYF
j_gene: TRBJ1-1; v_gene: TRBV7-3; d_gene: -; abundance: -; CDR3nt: TGTGCCAGCAGCTTAGCGGGCGACACTGAAGCTTTCTTT; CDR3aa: CASSLAGDTEAFF
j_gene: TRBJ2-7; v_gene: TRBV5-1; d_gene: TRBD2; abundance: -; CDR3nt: TGCGCCAGCAGCTTGGAGGGCGGGAGGGCCTCTGAGCAGTACTTC; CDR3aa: CASSLEGGRASEQYF
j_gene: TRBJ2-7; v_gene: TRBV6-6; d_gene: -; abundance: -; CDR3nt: TGTGCAAGCAGTTATCCGTCTCTCGAGCAGTACTTC; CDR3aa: CASSYPSLEQYF
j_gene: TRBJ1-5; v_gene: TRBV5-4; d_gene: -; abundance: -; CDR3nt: TGTGCCAGCAGCTTCACACCTGATCAGCCCCAGCATTTT; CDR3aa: CASSFTPDQPQHF
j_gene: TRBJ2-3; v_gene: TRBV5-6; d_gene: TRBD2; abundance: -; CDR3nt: TGTGCCAGCAGCTTGAGCGGGAGAAGCGCAGATACGCAGTATTTT; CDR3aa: CASSLSGRSADTQYF
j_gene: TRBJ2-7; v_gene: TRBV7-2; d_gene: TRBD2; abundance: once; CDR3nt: TGTGCCAGCAGCAAAGGGGAAACTAGCGGGATATACGAGCAGTACTTC; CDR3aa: CASSKGETSGIYEQYF
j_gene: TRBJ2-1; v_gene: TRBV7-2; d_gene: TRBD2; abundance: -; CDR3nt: TGTGCCAGCAGCTTGGGACTAGCGGCCTACAATGAGCAGTTCTTC; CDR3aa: CASSLGLAAYNEQFF
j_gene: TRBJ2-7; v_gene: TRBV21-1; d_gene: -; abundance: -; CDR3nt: TGTGCCAGCAGCGGCGACTTTTCGGAAGTCTCCTACGAGCAGTACTTC; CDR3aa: CASSGDFSEVSYEQYF
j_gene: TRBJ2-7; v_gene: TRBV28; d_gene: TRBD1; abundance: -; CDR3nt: TGTGCCAGCAGTATCACCGGGACAGCTATCTACGAGCAGTACTTC; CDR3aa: CASSITGTAIYEQYF
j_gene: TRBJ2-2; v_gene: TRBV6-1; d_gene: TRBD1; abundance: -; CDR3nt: TGTGCCAGCAATCAGGGGGAAGGAGGGGAGCTGTTTTTT; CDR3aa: CASNQGEGGELFF
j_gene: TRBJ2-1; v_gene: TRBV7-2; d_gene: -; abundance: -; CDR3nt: TGTGCCAGCAGCGCTTCCGGCGTTGGGTCCTACAATGAGCAGTTCTTC; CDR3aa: CASSASGVGSYNEQFF
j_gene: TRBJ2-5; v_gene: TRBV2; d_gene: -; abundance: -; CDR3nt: TGTGCCAGCAACAGGCAGCTCCAAGAGACCCAGTACTTC; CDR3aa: CASNRQLQETQYF
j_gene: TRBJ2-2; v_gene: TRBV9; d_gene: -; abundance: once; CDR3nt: TGTGCCAGCAGCGTAGGCCCGGGTTTCACCGGGGAGCTGTTTTTT; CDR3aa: CASSVGPGFTGELFF
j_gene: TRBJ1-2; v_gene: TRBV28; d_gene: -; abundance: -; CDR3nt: TGTGCCAGCAGGACAGGTGACTATGGCTACACCTTC; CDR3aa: CASRTGDYGYTF
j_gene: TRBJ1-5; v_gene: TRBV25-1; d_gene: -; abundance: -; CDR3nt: TGTGCCAGCAGTCCCCTAGGAGGGGAGGGCAATCAGCCCCAGCATTTT; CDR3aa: CASSPLGGEGNQPQHF
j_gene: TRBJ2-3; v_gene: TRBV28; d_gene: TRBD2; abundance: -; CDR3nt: TGTGCCAGCAGTTATTTCGGCCGCTGGGGGGGGAGCACAGATACGCAGTATTTT; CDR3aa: CASSYFGRWGGSTDTQYF
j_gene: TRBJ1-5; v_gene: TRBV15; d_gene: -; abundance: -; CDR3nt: TGTGCCACCAGCGTCGGACAGACTTCTTATAGCAATCAGCCCCAGCATTTT; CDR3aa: CATSVGQTSYSNQPQHF
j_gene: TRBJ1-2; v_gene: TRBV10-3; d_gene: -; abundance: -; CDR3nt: TGTGCCATCAGTGAGTCATGGAGAGGGGGCTACACCTTC; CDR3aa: CAISESWRGGYTF
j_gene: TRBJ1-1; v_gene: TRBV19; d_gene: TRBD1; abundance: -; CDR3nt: TGTGCCAGTAGTATTGGGGGACAGTGGAACACTGAAGCTTTCTTT; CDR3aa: CASSIGGQWNTEAFF
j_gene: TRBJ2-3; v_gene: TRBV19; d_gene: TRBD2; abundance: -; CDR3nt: TGTGCCAGTAGTATATGGCGGACTAGCGGGACTAAACCTAGCACAGATACGCAGTATTTT; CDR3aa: CASSIWRTSGTKPSTDTQYF
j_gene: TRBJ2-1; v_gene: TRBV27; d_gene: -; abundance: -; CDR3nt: TGTGCCAGCAGCCCCATGAGGAACCGGGGCAATGAGCAGTTCTTC; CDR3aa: CASSPMRNRGNEQFF
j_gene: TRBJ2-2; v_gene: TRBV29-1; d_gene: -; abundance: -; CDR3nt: TGCAGCGTTAAGGGGACCGGGGAGCTGTTTTTT; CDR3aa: CSVKGTGELFF
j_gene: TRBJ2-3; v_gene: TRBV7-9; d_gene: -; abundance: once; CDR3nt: TGTGCCAGCAACACCCTGGTGGGCAGGCCCGGAGATACGCAGTATTTT; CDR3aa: CASNTLVGRPGDTQYF
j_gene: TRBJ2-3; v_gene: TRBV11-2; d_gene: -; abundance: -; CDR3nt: TGTGCCAGCAGCTTAGGCGGGTTCACAGATACGCAGTATTTT; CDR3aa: CASSLGGFTDTQYF
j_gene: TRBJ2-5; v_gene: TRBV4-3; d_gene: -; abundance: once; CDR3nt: TGCGCCAGCAGCCACGAGGGGGGCGGGAGTGTCGGGGAGACCCAGTACTTC; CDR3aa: CASSHEGGGSVGETQYF
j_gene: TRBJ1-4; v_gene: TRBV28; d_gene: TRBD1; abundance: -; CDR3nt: TGTGCCACCAAGACAGGGTGGAATGAAAAACTGTTTTTT; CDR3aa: CATKTGWNEKLFF
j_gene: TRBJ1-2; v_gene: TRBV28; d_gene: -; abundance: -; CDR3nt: TGTGCCAGCAGTCTCACCGGGACGGCCTACGACTATGGCTACACCTTC; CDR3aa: CASSLTGTAYDYGYTF
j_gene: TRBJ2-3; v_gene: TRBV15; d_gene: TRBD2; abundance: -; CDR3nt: TGTGCCACCAGCAGGGGGGGACTAGCGACAGATACGCAGTATTTT; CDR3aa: CATSRGGLATDTQYF
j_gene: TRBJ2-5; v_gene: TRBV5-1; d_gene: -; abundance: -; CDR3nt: TGCGCCAGCAGCTTGGTTGGCCGAACGACAGCCCAAGAGACCCAGTACTTC; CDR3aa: CASSLVGRTTAQETQYF
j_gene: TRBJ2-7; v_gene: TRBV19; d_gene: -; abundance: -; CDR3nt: TGTGCCAGTAGTTCCGTCCGTCACCAGTACTACGAGCAGTACTTC; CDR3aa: CASSSVRHQYYEQYF
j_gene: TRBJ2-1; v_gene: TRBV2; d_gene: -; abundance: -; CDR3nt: TGTGCCAGCAGGGTAGACCAGACCAGGGGCAATGAGCAGTTCTTC; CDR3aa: CASRVDQTRGNEQFF
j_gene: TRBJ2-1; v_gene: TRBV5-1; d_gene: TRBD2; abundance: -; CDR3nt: TGCGCCAGCAGCCCTACTAGCGGGGCGTACAATGAGCAGTTCTTC; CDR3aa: CASSPTSGAYNEQFF